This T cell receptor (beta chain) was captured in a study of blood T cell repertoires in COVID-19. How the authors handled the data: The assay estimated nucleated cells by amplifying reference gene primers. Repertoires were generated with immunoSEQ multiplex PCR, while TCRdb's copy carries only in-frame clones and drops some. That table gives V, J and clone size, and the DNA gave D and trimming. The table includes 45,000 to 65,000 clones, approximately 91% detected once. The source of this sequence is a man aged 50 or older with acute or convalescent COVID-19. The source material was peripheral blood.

CDR3 residues: CAIRNRGDDYGYTF. The CDR3 DNA is TGTGCCATCAGGAACAGGGGTGACGACTATGGCTACACCTTC. The chain links TRBV10-3 to TRBJ1-2; TRBD1 matches at 7 bases. V dropped 6 bases and J dropped 3; count of bases not matched to a gene: 7. Germline CDR1 and CDR2: ENHRY and SYGVKD. The CDR3 sequence is 14 residues long.